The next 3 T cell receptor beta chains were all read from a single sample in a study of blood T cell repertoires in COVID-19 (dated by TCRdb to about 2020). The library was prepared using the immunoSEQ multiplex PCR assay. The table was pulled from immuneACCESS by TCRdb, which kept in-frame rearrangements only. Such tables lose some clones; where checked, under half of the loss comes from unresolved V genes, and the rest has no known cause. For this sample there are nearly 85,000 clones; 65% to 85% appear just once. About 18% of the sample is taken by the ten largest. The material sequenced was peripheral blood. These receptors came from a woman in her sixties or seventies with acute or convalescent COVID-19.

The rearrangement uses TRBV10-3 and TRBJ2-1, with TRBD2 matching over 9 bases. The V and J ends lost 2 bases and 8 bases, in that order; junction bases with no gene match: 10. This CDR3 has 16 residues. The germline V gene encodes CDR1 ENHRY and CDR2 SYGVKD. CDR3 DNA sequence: TGTGCCATCAGTGAGATGGCTAGCGGGAAGGTTTATGAGCAGTTCTTC. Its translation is CAISEMASGKVYEQFF.

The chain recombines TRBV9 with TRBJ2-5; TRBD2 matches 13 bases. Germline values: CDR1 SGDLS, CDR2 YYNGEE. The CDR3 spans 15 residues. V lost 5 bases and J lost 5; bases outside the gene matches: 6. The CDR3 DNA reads TGTGCCAGCAGTACTAGCGGGGGGGTCTGGGAGACCCAGTACTTC. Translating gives CASSTSGGVWETQYF.

The CDR3 loop reads CATPSPTTPKETQYF. The CDR3 DNA reads TGTGCCACCCCTTCCCCTACGACACCAAAAGAGACCCAGTACTTC. The chain employs TRBV24-1 and TRBJ2-5; D is ambiguous. V lost 9 bases and J lost 3, with 19 bases in between. CDR1 is KGHDR and CDR2 is SFDVKD in the germline V gene. The CDR3 is 15 amino acids.